This T cell receptor beta chain was captured by sequencing in a study of response to subunit inactivated influenza vaccine. In this sample, this clonotype turned up a few times. V dropped 7 bases and J dropped 1; count of bases not matched to a gene: 5. The germline CDR1 and CDR2 sequences are MDHEN and SYDVKM. This CDR3 contains 15 residues. From the RT-PCR reads, TCRdb called clonotypes with MiXCR, one entry per CDR3 protein. The sample carries around 790,000 distinct CDR3 sequences, 21% recorded once. The chain carries TRBV28 and TRBJ2-1, with 9 bases aligning to TRBD1. The sample here was PBMCs from blood, taken 5 days after vaccination. The receptor was derived from a middle-aged man who received an inactivated influenza vaccine. The CDR3 DNA is TGTGCCAGCAAGGACGACAGGGGGTCCTACAATGAGCAGTTCTTC. Protein product: CASKDDRGSYNEQFF.